What follows describes a single TCR beta chain. Its antigen is unknown. The CDR3 has 13 amino acids. From germline, CDR1 is SEHNR and CDR2 FQNEAQ (reference sequence). V was clipped by 4 bases and J by 4 bases, with 10 bases between them. These data are taken from a study of shared clonotypes between healthy human individuals. Study-wide context: A couple of female and three male donors aged 18 to 49 were enrolled. Study conclusions and caveats: Several donors showed sharing of approximately 5% of naive CD4 clonotypes. Represented diversity (both genetic and exposure-history) was limited by the small number of donors.

Original methodology: There were no quality scores in the junction-only immunoSEQ sequences, so filtering differed. Sequencing was performed with immunoSEQ multiplex PCR; in TCRdb, only in-frame clones are kept and a portion is missing. That table is the source of V, J and clone size, and D and trimming were worked out from the DNA. The table lists a few million clones, more than 80% of them singletons, with roughly 0.15% in the top ten. The chain links TRBV7-9 to TRBJ1-1; D is possibly TRBD1 (6 bases). Sequenced sample: naive CD4+ T cells sorted from blood. This sample's subset: CD45RA+ positively selected. The sequence was obtained from a man aged 18-30 years in good health. CDR3 nucleotide sequence: TGTGCCAGCAGCTCGGAGGGGGGCACTGAAGCTTTCTTT. Translated: CASSSEGGTEAFF.